This T cell receptor (beta chain) was identified in a study of CD8+ T cells in alopecia areata. About the study: The study gave tofacitinib for 6 to 18 months, then 6 months off drug.

The treatment denotes: oral pan-JAK inhibitor, 5-10 mg twice daily. V dropped 4 bases and J dropped 8; count of bases not matched to a gene: 9. This CDR3 contains 17 residues. Germline V gives CDR1 SGHDN, CDR2 FVKESK. It was cDNA, reverse transcribed from extracted RNA, that served as the sequencing template. Assay used: immunoSEQ multiplex PCR; TCRdb lists only in-frame clones, some missing. The table records under 350,000 clones, 58% of them present only once. This specimen consisted of CD4+ T cells sorted from blood, obtained at week 24, from a patient treated with tofacitinib. This clonotype was obtained from a human donor with alopecia areata. V and J are TRBV14 and TRBJ2-1; 15 bases align to TRBD2. The CDR3 reads CASSPLGLAGGGDEQFF. DNA for the CDR3: TGTGCCAGCAGCCCCCTGGGACTAGCGGGGGGTGGGGATGAGCAGTTCTTC.